The next 20 T cell receptor beta chains were all read from a single sample in a study of T cell changes during pregnancy in multiple sclerosis. Assay: immunoSEQ multiplex PCR; the TCRdb copy retains only in-frame clones and omits some. Here the sample spans around 36,000 clones, more than 85% being singletons. The material was CD8+ T cells from peripheral blood mononuclear cells, obtained in the first trimester of pregnancy. The receptors were sampled from a female donor with multiple sclerosis, enrolled in a pregnancy study.

The rearrangement uses TRBV29-1 and TRBJ2-5, with 7 bases aligning to TRBD1. This CDR3 has 12 residues. Trimming took 6 bases from V and 5 from J; bases not matched to a gene: 6. Per the germline V gene, CDR1 is SQVTM and CDR2 is ANQGSEA. DNA for the CDR3: TGCAGCGTGGACAGGAATGGGGAGACCCAGTACTTC. This encodes CSVDRNGETQYF.

This chain uses TRBV6-6 with TRBJ1-2; the D is unclear. Germline V lookup: CDR1 MNHNY, CDR2 SVGAGI (reference sequence). The CDR3 is 14 residues long. V was shortened by 5 bases and J by 8 bases, with 18 bases between the two germline ends. CDR3 region: CASSNPYSPGGYTF. CDR3 DNA: TGTGCCAGCAGTAACCCTTACAGCCCGGGGGGCTACACCTTC.

This chain connects TRBV6-6 to TRBJ1-4, with a weak D call TRBD1 (5 bases). Per germline, CDR1 MNHNY and CDR2 SVGAGI (reference sequence). CDR3 length: 16 residues. The V end was cut by 7 bases, the J end by 7 bases, with 22 bases between. This chain's CDR3 is CASMGGWQPSGEKLFF. DNA for the CDR3: TGTGCCAGCATGGGGGGTTGGCAGCCAAGCGGTGAAAAACTGTTTTTT.

The V gene is TRBV2, the J gene TRBJ2-5, with 7 bases fitting TRBD2. This CDR3 spans 13 amino acids. V lost 2 bases and J lost 4; bases outside the gene matches: 1. CDR1 and CDR2 from the germline V gene are SNHLY and FYNNEI. Here the CDR3 reads CASSESGGETQYF. The CDR3 DNA follows: TGTGCCAGCAGTGAATCGGGAGGAGAGACCCAGTACTTC.

This rearrangement joins TRBV13 to TRBJ2-7; 9 bases agree with TRBD1. Germline V gene lookup returns CDR1 PRHDT and CDR2 FYEKMQ (reference sequence). The V and J ends lost 5 bases and 6 bases, in that order; junction bases with no gene match: 11. The CDR3 runs to 15 residues. CDR3 protein: CASSPGSGQGFEQYF. In DNA, the CDR3 is TGTGCCAGCAGCCCCGGGTCGGGACAGGGATTCGAGCAGTACTTC.

This chain uses TRBV5-4 with TRBJ1-4; D unclear. The CDR3 has 14 amino acids. The V and J ends lost 4 bases and 4 bases respectively, with 11 bases between them. Germline CDR1 and CDR2: SGHNT and YYREEE (reference sequence). The CDR3 is CASSLVGDNEKLFF. CDR3 DNA: TGTGCCAGCAGCCTTGTCGGGGATAATGAAAAACTGTTTTTT.

The genes are TRBV10-3 and TRBJ2-7, with 10 bases matching TRBD1. The CDR3 covers 15 residues. Germline CDR1 is ENHRY and CDR2 is SYGVKD. Trimming removed 8 bases from V and 2 bases from J; junction bases left unmatched: 9. CDR3 coding DNA: TGTGCCATCCGTGTTGGGACAGGGGAAACCTACGAGCAGTACTTC. Residues: CAIRVGTGETYEQYF.

A few counts support this clone. The chain links TRBV9 to TRBJ2-7; perhaps TRBD2 as D (6 bases). With 4 bases removed from V and 6 bases from J, the gap between germline ends came to 14 bases. The V gene's germline CDR1 is SGDLS and CDR2 YYNGEE. The CDR3 loop spans 13 amino acids. CDR3 DNA sequence: TGTGCCAGCAGCCCTAGTGGGCGGGGCGAGCAGTACTTC. Amino acid sequence: CASSPSGRGEQYF.

The chain links TRBV7-6 to TRBJ2-7; 8 nucleotides line up with TRBD2. The CDR3 consists of 13 residues. Per germline, CDR1 SGHVS and CDR2 FNYEAQ. Trimming took 5 bases from V and 2 from J; bases not matched to a gene: 2. This chain's CDR3 is CASSRSGAYEQYF. The CDR3 bases are TGTGCCAGCAGCCGTAGCGGGGCCTACGAGCAGTACTTC. The variable domain in full, with the rest retrieved from reference TRBV7-6 and TRBJ2-7, is GAGVSQSPRYKVTKRGQDVALRCDPISGHVSLYWYRQALGQGPEFLTYFNYEAQQDKSGLPNDRFSAERPEGSISTLTIQRTEQRDSAMYRCASSRSGAYEQYFGPGTRLTVT.

The chain carries TRBV6-5 and TRBJ1-3, with TRBD1 matching 7 bases. There are 15 residues in the CDR3. In germline, CDR1 is MNHEY, CDR2 SVGAGI. J gave up 0 bases and V 6 bases, and 5 bases lay outside the gene matches. The CDR3 nucleotides read TGTGCCAGCAGCTCTACAGGGGTCTCTGGAAACACCATATATTTT. Translating it yields CASSSTGVSGNTIYF.

The chain uses TRBV2 and TRBJ1-2, with D perhaps matching TRBD1 (5 bases). V shed 3 bases and J shed 2 bases, with 10 bases lying between them. The CDR3 contains 14 residues. Germline V lookup: CDR1 SNHLY, CDR2 FYNNEI. CDR3 in amino acids: CASSEGLLNYGYTF. The CDR3 coding sequence is TGTGCCAGCAGTGAGGGACTACTCAACTATGGCTACACCTTC.

This clone came up a few times. The V gene is TRBV6-6, the J gene TRBJ1-2; D call uncertain. Germline V CDR1 and CDR2: MNHNY, SVGAGI (reference sequence). V lost 5 bases and J 8 bases, leaving 15 bases between the germline ends. The CDR3 sequence is 13 residues long. This CDR3 reads CASSGTQDYGYTF. The CDR3, as DNA: TGTGCCAGCAGTGGAACTCAGGATTACGGCTACACCTTC.

The chain links TRBV9 to TRBJ1-4; the D gene is possibly TRBD1 (5 bases). The CDR3 has 15 amino acids. CDR1 is SGDLS, CDR2 YYNGEE, per germline. The V and J ends lost 3 bases and 8 bases respectively, with 17 bases between them. The CDR3 loop reads CASSAPTEPYEKLFF. CDR3 bases: TGTGCCAGCAGCGCCCCGACAGAGCCGTACGAAAAACTGTTTTTT.

This clone is a singleton in its sample. The rearrangement joins TRBV9 to TRBJ2-1; 7 bases fit TRBD2. Germline V lookup: CDR1 SGDLS, CDR2 YYNGEE. The J segment lost 0 bases and the V segment lost 0 bases, leaving 6 bases of the junction unmatched. The CDR3 has 17 residues. The CDR3 protein is CASSVEASGRSYNEQFF. CDR3 bases: TGTGCCAGCAGCGTAGAGGCTAGCGGCCGCTCCTACAATGAGCAGTTCTTC.

The gene calls are TRBV21-1 and TRBJ2-5; the D call in the table, TRBD2, was not verified against the DNA. TRBV21-1 is described as a pseudogene. CDR3 length: 15 amino acids. CDR3 in amino acids: CASSKSSGGGETQYF. The CDR3 nucleotides are TGTGCCAGCAGCAAGTCCTCGGGGGGAGGAGAGACCCAGTACTTC.

Points on this clone: The junction differs from germline at one of its ends, possibly a read error. The chain combines TRBV19 with TRBJ1-2, with 7 bases that match TRBD1. There are 11 residues in the CDR3. CDR1 and CDR2 (germline): LNHDA, SQIVND (reference sequence). The chain's CDR3 is CASSIGNRGAF. CDR3 nucleotides: TGTGCCAGTAGTATAGGTAACAGGGGAGCCTTC.

Concerning this clone itself: The limits of the CDR3 on the DNA are not certain, so only TCRdb's listed CDR3 is given. The chain couples TRBV6-1 to TRBJ2-2; whether TRBD2, the table's D call, matches the DNA was not checked. Looked up from germline, CDR1 is MNHNS and CDR2 is SASEGT. The CDR3 numbers 11 amino acids, ends counted. This CDR3 reads CATLRAGELFF.

This clone is a singleton in its sample. This chain joins TRBV19 and TRBJ2-7, with D unresolved. This CDR3 is 14 amino acids long. The V gene's germline CDR1 is LNHDA and CDR2 SQIVND (reference sequence). Trimming took 3 bases from V and 3 from J, leaving 12 bases between them. CDR3 region: CASSMYGVVYEQYF. The CDR3, as DNA: TGTGCCAGTAGTATGTACGGAGTGGTCTACGAGCAGTACTTC.

V and J are TRBV11-2 and TRBJ2-1, with TRBD1 matching 11 bases. The trim removed 1 base at V and 7 bases at J, leaving 6 bases unmatched. Germline values: CDR1 SGHAT, CDR2 FQNNGV. CDR3 length equals 16 residues. CDR3 nucleotides: TGTGCCAGCAGCTTAGCGGGACAGGGGGGAGGAAATGAGCAGTTCTTC. This codes for CASSLAGQGGGNEQFF.

The table lists this clone with a few counts. The V call is TRBV9, the J call TRBJ2-5; TRBD2 might be the D (5 bases). CDR3 length: 12 amino acids. The germline V and J ends were trimmed by 0 bases and 5 bases, with 5 bases remaining between them. Germline-derived CDR1 and CDR2 are SGDLS and YYNGEE. CDR3 amino acids: CASSVAGETQYF. CDR3 nucleotide sequence: TGTGCCAGCAGCGTAGCGGGGGAGACCCAGTACTTC.